The TCR beta chain described here comes from a study of type 1 and type 2 diabetes patients. Genomic DNA was the PCR template. Amplification of the beta chain CDR3 used 30 forward and 13 reverse multiplex primers. TCRdb reprocessed the multiplex PCR reads via MiXCR and lists one record per CDR3 protein. The profile shows 250,000 to 300,000 distinct CDR3 sequences, roughly 44% of them singletons. CDR3 length equals 14 residues. The germline V gene has CDR1 SGDLS and CDR2 YYNGEE. Trimming left V 5 bases short and J 8 bases short, with 16 bases between. The origin of this receptor is a man in his late teens or twenties with type 2 diabetes. The specimen was peripheral blood mononuclear cells (PBMCs). The V and J genes are TRBV9 and TRBJ1-4; D unclear. CDR3 loop: CASSLRSPLEKLFF. CDR3 coding DNA: TGTGCCAGCAGTTTACGCAGCCCCCTCGAAAAACTGTTTTTT.